This TCR beta chain was recovered during a study of cytomegalovirus exposure and HLA in healthy donors. With V trimmed by 5 bases and J by 6 bases, 13 bases remained unmatched. Germline-derived CDR1 and CDR2 are LGHNT and FRNRAP. The CDR3 totals 16 residues. Primers for the PCR totalled 60 Vbeta and 13 Jbeta. Sequencing was performed with immunoSEQ multiplex PCR; in TCRdb, only in-frame clones are kept and a portion is missing. The sample shows under 200,000 clones, around 83% of them seen only once. J is TRBJ2-3 and V is TRBV12-5; the match to TRBD1 covers 8 bases. The clonotype comes from a woman younger than 35 in good health and CMV-seronegative. The sequencing sample was made of PBMCs. CDR3 DNA: TGTGCTAGTGGTCTCAAAACGGACAGGGTTTATGATACGCAGTATTTT. Protein: CASGLKTDRVYDTQYF.